This T cell receptor beta chain emerged from a study of blood T cell repertoires in COVID-19. Study context: Samples representing acute and convalescent COVID-19 were sourced from the United States, Italy and Spain. The cDNA or gDNA used as material had been derived from T cells, B-cell-depleted T cells, or PBMCs.

Generated by immunoSEQ multiplex PCR, the TCRdb table keeps only in-frame clones and is missing some. Altogether 95,000 to 120,000 clones are present, roughly 70% being singletons, with the ten largest covering about 1.8%. Per the germline V gene, CDR1 is MGHRA and CDR2 is YSYEKL. CDR3 length equals 15 residues. Trimming shortened V by 2 bases and J by 13 bases, and 18 bases separated the two germline ends. This clone occurred a few times. The sequence came from a woman in her forties with acute or convalescent COVID-19. This chain uses TRBV4-1 with TRBJ1-6, with D possibly TRBD1 on 6 matching bases. Sequences were obtained from peripheral blood. Here the CDR3 reads CASSQSQGSFSPLHF. The DNA for the CDR3 is TGCGCCAGCAGCCAATCCCAGGGGTCCTTTTCGCCCCTCCACTTT.